These 9 T cell receptor beta chains share one sample of origin, sequenced in a study of identical twins. TCRdb passed the 5' RACE reads through MiXCR, listing each CDR3 protein once. Of roughly 570,000 distinct CDR3 sequences in the sample, 9.5% to 10% are singletons; the top ten hold around 3.2%. This sample was shared with a second study, whose subject was yellow fever vaccine responses in identical twins.

The specimen was PBMCs. The receptors stem from a woman aged 18-29 years in good health.

This clonotype has a handful of counts. The J gene is TRBJ2-1, the V gene TRBV2, with TRBD2 matching over 9 bases. This CDR3 contains 12 residues. Germline CDR1 SNHLY, CDR2 FYNNEI. V shed 6 bases, J shed 9 bases, and the junction held 3 bases outside the gene matches. The DNA of the CDR3 is TGTGCCAGCAGAAGACTAGCGGCTGAGCAGTTCTTC. This translates into CASRRLAAEQFF.

The chain joins TRBV9 to TRBJ2-1; 13 bases align to TRBD2. This CDR3 spans 16 amino acids. V dropped 4 bases and J dropped 6; count of bases not matched to a gene: 7. Germline CDR1 reads SGDLS; CDR2 reads YYNGEE. The CDR3, as DNA: TGTGCCAGCAGCACAAGGACTAGCGGGGGACCCAATGAGCAGTTCTTC. It yields the protein CASSTRTSGGPNEQFF.

This chain connects TRBV6-5 to TRBJ2-5; possible D gene TRBD2, 6 bases. V lost 2 bases, J lost 4 bases, and 11 bases lay in between. Germline CDR1 reads MNHEY; CDR2 reads SVGAGI. This CDR3 is built from 14 residues. The CDR3 spells CASSYDLARETQYF. DNA for the CDR3: TGTGCCAGCAGTTACGATCTAGCGCGAGAGACCCAGTACTTC.

This clonotype was counted between two and nine times. The J gene is TRBJ2-3, the V gene TRBV19; D not certain. Trimming took 5 bases from V and 0 from J, leaving 9 bases between them. The CDR3 spans 14 residues. Looked up from germline, CDR1 is LNHDA and CDR2 is SQIVND (reference sequence). CDR3 DNA sequence: TGTGCCAGTAGTGTCGCCCCTAGCACAGATACGCAGTATTTT. The encoded protein is CASSVAPSTDTQYF.

This clonotype was seen more than once but under ten times. The V and J genes are TRBV5-1 and TRBJ2-7; 9 nucleotides match TRBD1. The germline CDR1 and CDR2 sequences are SGHRS and YFSETQ. Trimming at V came to 5 bases and at J to 3 bases, leaving 9 bases not matched to a gene. The CDR3 loop spans 15 amino acids. The CDR3 nucleotides read TGCGCCAGCAGGATCTCCGGGACAGGGAGCTACGAGCAGTACTTC. Amino acids: CASRISGTGSYEQYF.

There are many counts of this clonotype. This chain uses TRBV4-1 with TRBJ2-7; no clear D gene. The CDR3 sequence is 13 residues long. The ends were cut back, 0 bases at V and 2 bases at J, with 5 bases in the middle. Germline CDR1 reads MGHRA; CDR2 reads YSYEKL. CDR3 residues: CASSQELTYEQYF. The CDR3 DNA is TGCGCCAGCAGCCAAGAACTAACCTACGAGCAGTACTTC.

The chain combines TRBV12-3 or TRBV12-4 with TRBJ2-1, with no clear D. The CDR3 length is 16 residues. Trimming cost V 1 base and J 5 bases, with 15 bases left between them. Written as DNA, the CDR3 is TGTGCCAGCAGTTTAGGGTCCCTTCTGTTCGACAATGAGCAGTTCTTC. It codes for CASSLGSLLFDNEQFF.

Ten or more counts support this clonotype. V and J are TRBV27 and TRBJ1-1; perhaps TRBD1 as D (5 bases). V was pared by 2 bases and J by 7 bases, with 11 bases between. The V gene's germline CDR1 is MNHEY and CDR2 SMNVEV (reference sequence). The CDR3 consists of 13 residues. The CDR3 coding sequence is TGTGCCAGCAGTTTAACCCTTACAGGTGAAGCTTTCTTT. Its protein is CASSLTLTGEAFF.

J is TRBJ2-3 and V is TRBV6-1; 10 bases line up with TRBD2. The V segment lost 7 bases and the J segment 8 bases; nucleotides outside the gene matches: 12. This CDR3 is 15 amino acids long. CDR1 MNHNS and CDR2 SASEGT come from the germline V gene. The CDR3 nucleotides are TGTGCCAGCACCCTCCCCGGTCTAGCGGGGGTTACGCAGTATTTT. It encodes CASTLPGLAGVTQYF.